This T cell receptor (beta chain) was documented in a study of shared clonotypes between healthy human individuals. Only in-frame clones appear in the TCRdb table, and some are missing; sequencing was by immunoSEQ multiplex PCR. In the table there are 330,000 or so clones, around 67% of which are singletons. The sample holds one count of this clone. In germline, CDR1 is ENHRY, CDR2 SYGVKD. The CDR3 is 15 amino acids. V was shortened by 2 bases and J by 4 bases, with 14 bases between the two germline ends. The chain carries TRBV10-3 and TRBJ2-5; the D gene is possibly TRBD1 (6 bases). The receptor's source is a man aged 25-45 years in good health. Sequencing was carried out using memory CD4+ T cells sorted from blood. The sample's subset: CD45RA-negative fraction. CDR3 region: CAISEKGVLAETQYF. DNA of the CDR3: TGTGCCATCAGTGAGAAGGGGGTGTTGGCAGAGACCCAGTACTTC.